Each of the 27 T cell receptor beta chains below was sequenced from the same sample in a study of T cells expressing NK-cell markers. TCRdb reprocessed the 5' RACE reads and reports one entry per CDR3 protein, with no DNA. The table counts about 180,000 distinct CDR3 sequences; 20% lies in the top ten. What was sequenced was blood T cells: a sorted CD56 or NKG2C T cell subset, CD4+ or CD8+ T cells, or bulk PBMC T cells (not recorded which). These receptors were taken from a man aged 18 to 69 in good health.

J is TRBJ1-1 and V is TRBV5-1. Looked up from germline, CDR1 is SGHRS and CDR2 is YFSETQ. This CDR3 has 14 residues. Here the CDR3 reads CASKSGGIGTEAFF.

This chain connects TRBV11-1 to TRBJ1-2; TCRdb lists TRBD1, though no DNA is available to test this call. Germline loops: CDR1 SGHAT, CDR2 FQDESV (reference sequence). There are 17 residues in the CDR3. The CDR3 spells CATPSWDTMAQDYGYTF.

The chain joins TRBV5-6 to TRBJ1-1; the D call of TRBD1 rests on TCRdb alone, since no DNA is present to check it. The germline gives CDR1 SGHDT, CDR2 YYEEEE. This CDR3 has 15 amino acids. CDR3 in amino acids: CASSPNTGVYTEAFF.

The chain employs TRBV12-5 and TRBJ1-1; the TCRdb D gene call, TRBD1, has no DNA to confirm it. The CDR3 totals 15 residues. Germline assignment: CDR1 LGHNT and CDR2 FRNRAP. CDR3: CASGTNRGLNTEAFF.

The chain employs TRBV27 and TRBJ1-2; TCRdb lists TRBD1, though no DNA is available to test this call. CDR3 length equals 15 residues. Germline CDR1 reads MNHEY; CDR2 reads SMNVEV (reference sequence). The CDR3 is CASSPWDRGGFGYTF.

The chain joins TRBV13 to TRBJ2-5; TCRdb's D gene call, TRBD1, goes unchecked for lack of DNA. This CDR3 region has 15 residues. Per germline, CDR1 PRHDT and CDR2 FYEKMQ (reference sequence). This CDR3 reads CASSPGTGEMETQYF.

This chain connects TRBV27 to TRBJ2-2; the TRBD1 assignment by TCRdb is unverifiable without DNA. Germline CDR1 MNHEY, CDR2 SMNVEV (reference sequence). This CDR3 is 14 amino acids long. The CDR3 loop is CASRGDRATGELFF.

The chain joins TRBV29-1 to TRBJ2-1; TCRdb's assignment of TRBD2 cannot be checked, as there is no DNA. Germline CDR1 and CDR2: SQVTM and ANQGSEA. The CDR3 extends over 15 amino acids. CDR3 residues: CSVVGTASSYNEQFF.

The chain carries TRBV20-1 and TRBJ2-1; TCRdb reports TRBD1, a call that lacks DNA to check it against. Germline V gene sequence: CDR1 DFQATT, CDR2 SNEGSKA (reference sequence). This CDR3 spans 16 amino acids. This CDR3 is CSARPLFESSYNEQFF.

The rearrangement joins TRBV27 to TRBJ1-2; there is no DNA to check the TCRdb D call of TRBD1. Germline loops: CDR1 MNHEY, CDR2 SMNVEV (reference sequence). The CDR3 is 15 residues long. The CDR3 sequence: CASSPPGVANYGYTF.

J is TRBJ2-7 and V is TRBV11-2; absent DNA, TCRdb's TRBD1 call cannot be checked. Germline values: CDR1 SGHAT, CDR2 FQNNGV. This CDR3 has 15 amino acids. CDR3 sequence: CASSFPGGTEYEQYF.

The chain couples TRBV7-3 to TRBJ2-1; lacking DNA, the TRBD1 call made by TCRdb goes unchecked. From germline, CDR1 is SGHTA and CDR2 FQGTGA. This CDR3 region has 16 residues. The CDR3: CASSSTGAGGFDEQFF.

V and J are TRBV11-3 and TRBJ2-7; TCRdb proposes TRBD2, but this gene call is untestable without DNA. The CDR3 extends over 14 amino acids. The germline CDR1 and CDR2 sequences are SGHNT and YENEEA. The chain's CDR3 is CASSPRLAGTEQYF.

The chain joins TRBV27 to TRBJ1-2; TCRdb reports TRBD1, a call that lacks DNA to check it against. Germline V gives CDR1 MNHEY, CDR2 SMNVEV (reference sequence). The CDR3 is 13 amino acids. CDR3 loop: CASSLGGGHGYTF.

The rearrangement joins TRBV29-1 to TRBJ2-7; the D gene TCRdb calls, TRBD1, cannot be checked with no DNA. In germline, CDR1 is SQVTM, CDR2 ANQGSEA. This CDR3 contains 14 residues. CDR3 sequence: CSVETGTGSYEQYF.

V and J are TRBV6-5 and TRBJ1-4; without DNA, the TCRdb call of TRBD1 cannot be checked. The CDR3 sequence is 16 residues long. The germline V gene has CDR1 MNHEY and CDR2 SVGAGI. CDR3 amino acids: CASSYSIEGTNEKLFF.

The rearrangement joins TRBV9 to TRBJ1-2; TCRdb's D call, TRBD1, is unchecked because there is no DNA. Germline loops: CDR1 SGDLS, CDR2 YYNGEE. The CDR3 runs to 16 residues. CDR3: CASSTKPGGLRYGYTF.

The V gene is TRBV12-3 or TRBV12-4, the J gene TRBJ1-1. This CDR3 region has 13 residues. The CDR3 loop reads CASSTSLATEAFF.

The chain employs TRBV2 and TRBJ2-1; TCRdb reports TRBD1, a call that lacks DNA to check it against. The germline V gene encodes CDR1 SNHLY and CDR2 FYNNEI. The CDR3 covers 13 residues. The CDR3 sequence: CASSDGTVDEQFF.

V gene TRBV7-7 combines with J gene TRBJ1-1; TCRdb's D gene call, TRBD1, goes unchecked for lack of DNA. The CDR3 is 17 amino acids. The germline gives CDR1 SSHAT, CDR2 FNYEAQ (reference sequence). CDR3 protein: CASSLSNWGTKNTEAFF.

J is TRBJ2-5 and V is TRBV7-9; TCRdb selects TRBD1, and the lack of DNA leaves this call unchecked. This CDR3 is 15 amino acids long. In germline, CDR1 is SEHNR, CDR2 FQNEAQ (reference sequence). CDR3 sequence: CASSSGQPFVETQYF. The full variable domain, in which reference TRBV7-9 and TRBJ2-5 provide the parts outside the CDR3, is DTGVSQNPRHKITKRGQNVTFRCDPISEHNRLYWYRQTLGQGPEFLTYFQNEAQLEKSRLLSDRFSAERPKGSFSTLEIQRTEQGDSAMYLCASSSGQPFVETQYFGPGTRLLVL.

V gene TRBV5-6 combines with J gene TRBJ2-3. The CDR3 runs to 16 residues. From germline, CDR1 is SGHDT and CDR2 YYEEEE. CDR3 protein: CASSLFGGPASDTQYF. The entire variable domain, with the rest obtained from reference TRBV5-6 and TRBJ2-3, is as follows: DAGVTQSPTHLIKTRGQQVTLRCSPKSGHDTVSWYQQALGQGPQFIFQYYEEEERQRGNFPDRFSGHQFPNYSSELNVNALLLGDSALYLCASSLFGGPASDTQYFGPGTRLTVL.

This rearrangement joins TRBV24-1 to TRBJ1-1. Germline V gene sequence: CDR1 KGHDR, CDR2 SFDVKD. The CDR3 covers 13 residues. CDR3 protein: CATSFVWGTEAFF.

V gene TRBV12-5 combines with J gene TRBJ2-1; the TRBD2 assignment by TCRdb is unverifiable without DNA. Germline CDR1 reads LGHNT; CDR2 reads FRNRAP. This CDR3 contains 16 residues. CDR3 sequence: CASGLVVSGGADEQFF.

The CDR3 sequence: CSARDQGTRWDEQFF. V is TRBV20-1 and J is TRBJ2-1; TCRdb calls TRBD2, which cannot be checked without DNA. Germline loops: CDR1 DFQATT, CDR2 SNEGSKA (reference sequence). This CDR3 is 15 amino acids long.

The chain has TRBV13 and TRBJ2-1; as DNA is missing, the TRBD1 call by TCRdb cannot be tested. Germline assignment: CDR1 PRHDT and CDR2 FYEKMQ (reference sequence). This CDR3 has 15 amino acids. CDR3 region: CASSSRGQGGGEQFF.

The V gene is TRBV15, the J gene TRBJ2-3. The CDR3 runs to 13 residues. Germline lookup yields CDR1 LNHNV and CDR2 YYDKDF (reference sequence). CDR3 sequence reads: CATSEGRSDTQYF.